The 19 T cell receptor beta chains below come from one sample, sequenced in a study of early T cells in non-severe SARS-CoV-2 infection. TCRdb analysed the 5' RACE reads with MiXCR anew, one entry per CDR3 protein. Of roughly 67,000 distinct CDR3 sequences in the sample, more than 9% were seen once. Specimen: whole blood. Source of these receptors: an adult who was a healthcare worker with PCR-confirmed SARS-CoV-2 infection or an uninfected control (not recorded which).

This clonotype was counted ten times or more. The chain combines TRBV11-2 with TRBJ2-3; possible D gene TRBD1, 5 bases. V was trimmed by 3 bases and J by 3 bases, leaving 13 bases between them. The CDR3 totals 15 residues. Germline CDR1 SGHAT, CDR2 FQNNGV. This chain's CDR3 is CASSFQGLGTDTQYF. CDR3 sequence (DNA): TGTGCCAGCAGCTTCCAGGGATTGGGGACAGATACGCAGTATTTT.

The chain links TRBV10-3 to TRBJ2-7; possible D gene TRBD1, 6 bases. The CDR3 runs to 14 residues. Trimming removed 9 bases at V and 5 bases at J, with 20 bases between. The germline V gene has CDR1 ENHRY and CDR2 SYGVKD. The CDR3 is CAIATGPAEDEQYF. The CDR3 bases are TGTGCCATTGCTACAGGGCCCGCAGAAGACGAGCAGTACTTC.

This chain uses TRBV28 with TRBJ2-5; D remains ambiguous. The ends were cut back, 2 bases at V and 8 bases at J, with 15 bases in the middle. The length of the CDR3 is 14 residues. The germline V gene has CDR1 MDHEN and CDR2 SYDVKM. Here the CDR3 reads CASSLTGQILTQYF. CDR3 bases: TGTGCCAGCAGTTTAACGGGCCAGATCCTAACCCAGTACTTC.

This clonotype was observed many times. The gene calls are TRBV14 and TRBJ1-5; D unclear. Trimming took off 1 base at V and 9 bases at J, with 7 bases between the two ends. Germline assignment: CDR1 SGHDN and CDR2 FVKESK. The CDR3 spans 12 residues. The CDR3 here is CASSQAVGPQHF. The CDR3 bases are TGTGCCAGCAGCCAAGCGGTCGGGCCCCAGCATTTT.

This clonotype was observed a handful of times. The chain links TRBV20-1 to TRBJ2-3; TRBD2 matches 11 bases. From germline, CDR1 is DFQATT and CDR2 SNEGSKA (reference sequence). J was trimmed by 4 bases and V by 5 bases; bases with no gene match: 8. The CDR3 runs 15 residues. The CDR3: CSAPPLAGVADTQYF. CDR3 nucleotide sequence: TGCAGTGCTCCACCACTAGCGGGGGTTGCAGATACGCAGTATTTT.

There are a few counts of this clonotype. The rearrangement joins TRBV5-1 to TRBJ2-7; the match to TRBD2 covers 7 bases. The V gene's germline CDR1 is SGHRS and CDR2 YFSETQ. The CDR3 is made up of 16 amino acids. Trimming cost V 1 base and J 3 bases; bases outside gene matches: 10. The CDR3 loop is CASSLKRGALDYEQYF. CDR3 coding DNA: TGCGCCAGCAGCTTGAAGCGGGGTGCTCTGGACTACGAGCAGTACTTC.

A few counts support this clonotype. CDR3 amino acids: CASSYTLETQYF. The CDR3 DNA follows: TGTGCCAGCAGTTATACGTTGGAGACCCAGTACTTC. The chain links TRBV12-3 or TRBV12-4 to TRBJ2-5, with unresolved D. Trimming stripped 4 bases from V and 5 bases from J, with 8 bases between. This CDR3 has 12 residues.

The chain recombines TRBV12-3 or TRBV12-4 with TRBJ2-1, with TRBD2 matching over 8 bases. Germline trimming cut 5 bases from V and 8 bases from J; bases unmatched to any gene: 5. This CDR3 is built from 13 residues. This CDR3 reads CASSRGLDHEQFF. As DNA, the CDR3 is TGTGCCAGCAGTAGGGGACTAGATCATGAGCAGTTCTTC.

This clonotype showed up just a few times. This chain uses TRBV11-2 with TRBJ2-7; D tentatively reads TRBD1 or TRBD2 (7 bases each). CDR3 length: 13 residues. Looked up from germline, CDR1 is SGHAT and CDR2 is FQNNGV. Trimming took 7 bases from V and 6 from J, leaving 16 bases between them. This CDR3 is CASTPGGAGEQYF. The CDR3, as DNA: TGTGCCAGCACCCCAGGGGGGGCCGGCGAGCAGTACTTC.

The CDR3 reads CASQEGGGTGVLEQYF. Written as DNA, the CDR3 is TGTGCCAGTCAGGAAGGAGGCGGGACAGGGGTTCTCGAGCAGTACTTC. The chain joins TRBV6-2 or TRBV6-3 to TRBJ2-7; TRBD1 matches 10 bases. Germline assignment: CDR1 MNHEY and CDR2 SVGEGT. Trimming removed 9 bases from V and 6 bases from J; junction bases left unmatched: 17. There are 16 residues in the CDR3.

This clonotype came up many times. The chain joins TRBV6-6 to TRBJ1-4, with D maybe TRBD1 (5 bases). The V end lost 0 bases, the J end lost 3 bases, and 20 bases lay between the germline ends. The CDR3 covers 19 residues. The germline CDR1 and CDR2 sequences are MNHNY and SVGAGI (reference sequence). The CDR3 coding sequence is TGTGCCAGCAGTTACTCCGGGGGGGAAGGGACGAGCTCTAATGAAAAACTGTTTTTT. Amino acids: CASSYSGGEGTSSNEKLFF.

V usage is TRBV29-1 and J usage is TRBJ2-5; unclear D gene. The CDR3 extends over 14 amino acids. The V end was cut by 3 bases, the J end by 2 bases, with 13 bases between. The V gene's germline CDR1 is SQVTM and CDR2 ANQGSEA. The CDR3, as DNA: TGCAGCGTTGACCGGCGTACACCTCAAGAGACCCAGTACTTC. Encoded protein: CSVDRRTPQETQYF.

This clonotype has just a few counts. V and J are TRBV4-1 and TRBJ1-1, with D maybe TRBD1 (6 bases). CDR3 length equals 14 residues. V lost 3 bases and J lost 0, with 8 bases in between. The germline V gene has CDR1 MGHRA and CDR2 YSYEKL. CDR3: CASSHTGLNTEAFF. DNA for the CDR3: TGCGCCAGCAGCCATACAGGGTTGAACACTGAAGCTTTCTTT.

This clonotype was observed a few times. The CDR3 bases are TGTGCCAGCAGCCGCTACGAGCAGTACTTC. Protein product: CASSRYEQYF. The J gene is TRBJ2-7, the V gene TRBV6-2 or TRBV6-3; D is ambiguous. Germline-derived CDR1 and CDR2 are MNHEY and SVGEGT. Trimming took 6 bases from V and 3 from J, leaving 3 bases between them. The CDR3 extends over 10 amino acids.

The rearrangement links TRBV4-1 to TRBJ2-3, with 8 bases matching TRBD2. V shed 5 bases and J 0 bases; nucleotides not matched to a gene: 7. The CDR3 contains 16 residues. Germline loops: CDR1 MGHRA, CDR2 YSYEKL. CDR3 amino acids: CASSYRGGPSTDTQYF. In DNA form, the CDR3 reads TGCGCCAGCAGCTACCGGGGGGGCCCTAGCACAGATACGCAGTATTTT.

This clonotype occurred many times. The chain uses TRBV5-1 and TRBJ2-2, with TRBD1 as a possible D gene (6 bases). Germline V CDR1 and CDR2: SGHRS, YFSETQ. This CDR3 is built from 13 residues. Trimming pared 6 bases from V and 0 bases from J, leaving 6 bases between. CDR3 DNA sequence: TGCGCCAGCACAGGGGCGAACACCGGGGAGCTGTTTTTT. Translating it yields CASTGANTGELFF.

The chain combines TRBV12-3 or TRBV12-4 with TRBJ1-1, with D unclear. Deletions cut 6 bases from V and 6 bases from J, with 14 bases between. The CDR3 extends over 13 amino acids. CDR3 coding DNA: TGTGCCAGCAGCCCAACGTTTGGGGCTGAAGCTTTCTTT. It yields the protein CASSPTFGAEAFF.

This clonotype appeared many times. The genes are TRBV29-1 and TRBJ2-2; possibly TRBD2 for D (6 bases). CDR1 and CDR2 (germline): SQVTM, ANQGSEA. Between the trimmed V and J ends, which lost 0 bases and 4 bases, there was a span of 15 bases. CDR3 length: 16 residues. CDR3 in DNA: TGCAGCGTTGAAGATTTGGCCCTCGGGGGCACCGGGGAGCTGTTTTTT. The encoded protein is CSVEDLALGGTGELFF.

This clonotype was detected a few times. The chain is built from TRBV6-2 or TRBV6-3 and TRBJ2-5, with a tentative D call TRBD1 (7 bases). Germline-derived CDR1 and CDR2 are MNHEY and SVGEGT. This CDR3 contains 12 residues. Trimming took 6 bases from V and 7 from J, leaving 12 bases between them. The DNA for the CDR3 is TGTGCCAGCAGGCCAGGGGGGAGGACCCAGTACTTC. Translated: CASRPGGRTQYF.